The 24 T cell receptor beta chains presented below share a single source sample, sequenced in a study of regulatory T cells in long-lasting Graves disease. Investigators prepared the TCR beta libraries by applying iRepertoire HTBI primers and Arm-PCR of CDR3 regions. Each CDR3 protein gets one entry after TCRdb re-called the multiplex PCR reads with MiXCR. This sample has 300,000 to 400,000 distinct CDR3 sequences, with 15% to 18% found just once. The time point denotes: newly diagnosed GD, antithyroid drugs for less than 3 months. Generation of the TCR library employed RNA extracted from PBMCs. The sequenced sample was peripheral blood mononuclear cells (PBMCs), obtained at new diagnosis, from a patient treated with antithyroid drugs. These TCRs come from a female donor with Graves disease.

There are a few counts of this clonotype. Since a much larger clone is just one base distant, this may be a read error. This is likely a read error, given that the CDR3 carries no conserved phenylalanine or tryptophan at its end. This chain uses TRBV27 with TRBJ1-2; D remains unclear. Germline CDR1 reads MNHEY; CDR2 reads SMNVEV (reference sequence). Trimming pared 8 bases from V and 6 bases from J, leaving 13 bases between. The CDR3 covers 12 residues. CDR3 sequence reads: CASWAGSHGYTI. CDR3 bases: TGTGCCAGCTGGGCCGGTTCGCATGGCTACACCATC.

This clonotype was counted at least ten times. The V and J genes are TRBV5-1 and TRBJ1-2; no definite D call. V dropped 0 bases and J dropped 6 bases, with 12 bases sitting between them. Germline CDR1 reads SGHRS; CDR2 reads YFSETQ. CDR3 length: 14 amino acids. Here the CDR3 reads CASSLVTELDGYTF. The DNA for the CDR3 is TGCGCCAGCAGCTTGGTAACCGAGTTAGATGGCTACACCTTC.

In this sample, this clonotype turned up many times. V and J are TRBV11-2 and TRBJ1-6; D ambiguous. The ends were cut back, 1 base at V and 0 bases at J, with 7 bases in the middle. CDR3 size: 16 residues. Germline V gene lookup returns CDR1 SGHAT and CDR2 FQNNGV. CDR3 sequence reads: CASSLGLSSYNSPLHF. CDR3 bases: TGTGCCAGCAGCTTAGGACTCAGCTCCTATAATTCACCCCTCCACTTT. Looking up the rest from reference TRBV11-2 and TRBJ1-6 gives the full variable domain: EAGVAQSPRYKIIEKRQSVAFWCNPISGHATLYWYQQILGQGPKLLIQFQNNGVVDDSQLPKDRFSAERLKGVDSTLKIQPAKLEDSAVYLCASSLGLSSYNSPLHFGNGTRLTVT.

This clonotype occurred many times. CDR3 sequence (DNA): TGTGCCAGCAGGGGGACCGCCGGGACTAGCGGGAGCGGAACCGGGGAGCTGTTTTTT. Protein: CASRGTAGTSGSGTGELFF. V usage is TRBV12-3 or TRBV12-4 and J usage is TRBJ2-2; 14 nucleotides agree with TRBD2. The CDR3 runs 19 residues. V dropped 6 bases and J dropped 5; count of bases not matched to a gene: 14.

Regarding this clonotype: A read error may be the cause here, since a much bigger clone is one base away. The rearrangement uses TRBV7-2 and TRBJ2-1, with no clear D. Germline loops: CDR1 SGHTA, CDR2 FQGNSA. This CDR3 contains 13 residues. The DNA of the CDR3 is TGTGCCAGCGGCTTATACGGATACAATGAGCAGTTCTTC. This encodes CASGLYGYNEQFF.

This clonotype was seen only a few times. The V gene is TRBV9, the J gene TRBJ2-2; 9 nucleotides line up with TRBD2. The trim removed 5 bases at V and 4 bases at J, leaving 9 bases unmatched. The CDR3 has 16 residues. CDR1 SGDLS and CDR2 YYNGEE come from the germline V gene. The CDR3 protein is CASSDSGSRGTGELFF. The DNA of the CDR3 is TGTGCCAGCAGTGATAGCGGGAGTCGCGGCACCGGGGAGCTGTTTTTT.

This chain connects TRBV2 to TRBJ2-1; 10 bases map to TRBD1. The tail of the sequence fits TRBJ2-5 better, so the J call may be wrong. The germline CDR1 and CDR2 sequences are SNHLY and FYNNEI. The CDR3 is 13 residues long. CDR3 nucleotide sequence: TGTGCCAGCAGTGGCGGGACAGGGGAAACCCAGTACTTC. Amino acids: CASSGGTGETQYF.

This clonotype has a count of ten or more. The chain is built from TRBV12-3 or TRBV12-4 and TRBJ2-3; 8 nucleotides agree with TRBD1. J lost 1 base, V lost 6 bases, and 9 bases had no gene match. The length of the CDR3 is 16 residues. CDR3 protein: CASRIMGTGGTDTQYF. The CDR3 region has the DNA TGTGCCAGCAGAATTATGGGGACAGGTGGCACAGATACGCAGTATTTT.

The chain employs TRBV2 and TRBJ2-1; 7 bases match TRBD1. Trimming took 4 bases from V and 4 from J; bases not matched to a gene: 7. The CDR3 is made up of 15 amino acids. Looked up from germline, CDR1 is SNHLY and CDR2 is FYNNEI. The DNA for the CDR3 is TGTGCCAGCAGTGCCTTGGGGACAGCTTACAATGAGCAGTTCTTC. Protein sequence: CASSALGTAYNEQFF.

This clonotype has a count of ten or more. The DNA of the CDR3 is TGTGCCAGCAGCTTAGTGGGGGGCTCTGGAAACACCATATATTTT. It codes for CASSLVGGSGNTIYF. V gene TRBV7-9 combines with J gene TRBJ1-3; the D gene is possibly TRBD1 (5 bases). Trimming took off 1 base at V and 0 bases at J, with 7 bases between the two ends. Germline CDR1 is SEHNR and CDR2 is FQNEAQ (reference sequence). CDR3 size: 15 residues.

The J gene is TRBJ1-6, the V gene TRBV7-2; possibly TRBD1 for D (5 bases). V gave up 5 bases and J gave up 11 bases, with 19 bases separating them. The CDR3 has 15 residues. The germline V gene has CDR1 SGHTA and CDR2 FQGNSA. In DNA form, the CDR3 reads TGTGCCAGCAGCGAAAATGGAGGGGTGTGGGCACCCCTCCACTTT. The encoded protein is CASSENGGVWAPLHF.

This rearrangement joins TRBV19 to TRBJ2-1; possibly TRBD2 for D (5 bases). This CDR3 has 14 amino acids. CDR1 and CDR2 (germline): LNHDA, SQIVND (reference sequence). V lost 6 bases and J lost 2, with 11 bases in between. The DNA of the CDR3 is TGTGCCAGTAGAGACTTGCGGGCCTACAATGAGCAGTTCTTC. It specifies CASRDLRAYNEQFF.

This clonotype occurred many times. The chain links TRBV28 to TRBJ1-5; D is undetermined. Germline CDR1 and CDR2: MDHEN and SYDVKM. This CDR3 has 11 residues. The V end lost 5 bases, the J end lost 4 bases, and 3 bases lay between the germline ends. The CDR3 here is CASSGNQPQHF. The CDR3 region has the DNA TGTGCCAGCAGTGGTAATCAGCCCCAGCATTTT.

In its sample, this clonotype was seen many times. This chain links TRBV27 with TRBJ1-1; the D gene is possibly TRBD1 (5 bases). This CDR3 region has 12 residues. Germline assignment: CDR1 MNHEY and CDR2 SMNVEV (reference sequence). V lost 8 bases to trimming and J lost 4 bases, with 11 bases between them. This CDR3 is CASGAGGTEAFF. CDR3 nucleotides: TGTGCCAGCGGAGCGGGGGGCACTGAAGCTTTCTTT.

The sample holds many counts of this clonotype. The rearrangement uses TRBV30 and TRBJ2-5, with 7 bases fitting TRBD1. Germline V gene sequence: CDR1 GTSNPN, CDR2 SVGIG (reference sequence). The CDR3 contains 12 residues. The V segment lost 5 bases and the J segment 1 base; nucleotides outside the gene matches: 1. CDR3 sequence: CAWGTVQETQYF. The CDR3 DNA reads TGTGCCTGGGGGACAGTCCAAGAGACCCAGTACTTC.

In its sample, this clonotype was seen many times. V gene TRBV28 combines with J gene TRBJ2-1; no definite D call. Germline CDR1 MDHEN, CDR2 SYDVKM. The CDR3 consists of 13 residues. V lost 3 bases and J 12 bases, leaving 15 bases between the germline ends. CDR3 bases: TGTGCCAGCAGTTTTGCGTCCACGGGTCGGCAGTTCTTC. This codes for CASSFASTGRQFF.

This clonotype came up many times. The chain has TRBV11-2 and TRBJ1-1; D remains ambiguous. The V end was cut by 7 bases, the J end by 1 base, with 13 bases between. The CDR3 extends over 14 amino acids. Germline values: CDR1 SGHAT, CDR2 FQNNGV. The CDR3, as DNA: TGTGCCAGCACTCGCCCGGGCCAGAACACTGAAGCTTTCTTT. Its translation: CASTRPGQNTEAFF. Combining the CDR3 with reference TRBV11-2 and TRBJ1-1 gives the whole variable domain EAGVAQSPRYKIIEKRQSVAFWCNPISGHATLYWYQQILGQGPKLLIQFQNNGVVDDSQLPKDRFSAERLKGVDSTLKIQPAKLEDSAVYLCASTRPGQNTEAFFGQGTRLTVV.

This clonotype was seen a few times. This chain joins TRBV15 and TRBJ2-3; D gene uncertain. This CDR3 spans 13 amino acids. Germline CDR1 LNHNV, CDR2 YYDKDF (reference sequence). V was trimmed by 0 bases and J by 7 bases, leaving 8 bases between them. As DNA, the CDR3 is TGTGCCACCAGCAGAGAGGGTTTAAATACGCAGTATTTT. It specifies CATSREGLNTQYF. Full variable domain (remainder filled in from reference TRBV15 and TRBJ2-3): DAMVIQNPRYQVTQFGKPVTLSCSQTLNHNVMYWYQQKSSQAPKLLFHYYDKDFNNEADTPDNFQSRRPNTSFCFLDIRSPGLGDTAMYLCATSREGLNTQYFGPGTRLTVL.

The chain is built from TRBV7-3 and TRBJ1-3; D is unclear. The CDR3 runs to 13 residues. With 5 bases removed from V and 4 bases from J, the gap between germline ends came to 9 bases. Per the germline V gene, CDR1 is SGHTA and CDR2 is FQGTGA. The CDR3 nucleotides are TGTGCCAGCAGCACGGACCCCGGAAACACCATATATTTT. This gives the protein CASSTDPGNTIYF.

This clonotype was found a few times. The chain recombines TRBV19 with TRBJ2-7; D uncertain. CDR3 size: 15 residues. V gave up 4 bases and J gave up 2 bases, with 15 bases separating them. Germline CDR1 reads LNHDA; CDR2 reads SQIVND (reference sequence). The CDR3 spells CASSTSYTEPYEQYF. DNA of the CDR3: TGTGCCAGTAGTACGAGCTACACTGAACCCTACGAGCAGTACTTC.

The gene calls are TRBV6-2 or TRBV6-3 and TRBJ1-1, with no clear D. Germline V gene data show CDR1 as MNHEY and CDR2 as SVGEGT. Trimming removed 5 bases at V and 4 bases at J, with 11 bases between. The CDR3 covers 13 residues. DNA for the CDR3: TGTGCCAGCAGTCCAGACTGGGGCACTGAAGCTTTCTTT. Translation: CASSPDWGTEAFF.

The genes are TRBV20-1 and TRBJ2-2; D perhaps matches TRBD2 (6 bases). CDR3 length: 14 residues. Trimming took off 8 bases at V and 7 bases at J, with 20 bases between the two ends. In germline, CDR1 is DFQATT, CDR2 SNEGSKA (reference sequence). The DNA of the CDR3 is TGCAGTACAGGCGGGGCAGGAGCAAACGGGGAGCTGTTTTTT. Its protein is CSTGGAGANGELFF.

This clonotype was picked up many times. The chain employs TRBV20-1 and TRBJ2-2, with 15 bases lining up with TRBD2. This CDR3 has 19 amino acids. The V gene's germline CDR1 is DFQATT and CDR2 SNEGSKA (reference sequence). Losses at the gene ends were 5 bases for V and 3 bases for J; bases not matched to a gene: 13. The CDR3 is CSAPGLAGGPVGDTGELFF. CDR3 sequence (DNA): TGCAGTGCTCCCGGACTAGCGGGAGGGCCGGTCGGGGACACCGGGGAGCTGTTTTTT.

This clonotype was found many times. The chain links TRBV9 to TRBJ2-3; 10 bases match TRBD2. This CDR3 is 17 amino acids long. V gave up 4 bases and J gave up 4 bases; unmatched junction bases: 12. The germline V gene encodes CDR1 SGDLS and CDR2 YYNGEE. The CDR3 coding sequence is TGTGCCAGCAGCATAGAAGCGGGAGGGCCACTTGCAGATACGCAGTATTTT. It encodes CASSIEAGGPLADTQYF.